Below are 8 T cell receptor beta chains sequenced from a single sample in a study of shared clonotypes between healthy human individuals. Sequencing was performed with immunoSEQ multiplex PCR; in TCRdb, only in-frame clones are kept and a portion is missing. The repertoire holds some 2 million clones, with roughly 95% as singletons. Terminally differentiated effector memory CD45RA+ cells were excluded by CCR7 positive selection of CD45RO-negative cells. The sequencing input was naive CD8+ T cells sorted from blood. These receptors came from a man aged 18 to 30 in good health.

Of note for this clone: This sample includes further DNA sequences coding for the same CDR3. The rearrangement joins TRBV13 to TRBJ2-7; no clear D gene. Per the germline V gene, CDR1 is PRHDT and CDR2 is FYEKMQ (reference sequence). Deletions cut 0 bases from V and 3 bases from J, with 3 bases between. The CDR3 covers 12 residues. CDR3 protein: CASSLGSYEQYF. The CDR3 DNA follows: TGTGCCAGCAGCTTAGGGAGCTACGAGCAGTACTTC.

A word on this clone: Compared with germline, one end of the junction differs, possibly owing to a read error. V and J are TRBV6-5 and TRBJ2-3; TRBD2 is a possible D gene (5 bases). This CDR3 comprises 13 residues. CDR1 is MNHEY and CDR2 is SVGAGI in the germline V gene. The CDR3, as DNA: TGTGCCAGCAGTTACATGGTAGGAGGCGCACGGACTTTT. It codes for CASSYMVGGARTF.

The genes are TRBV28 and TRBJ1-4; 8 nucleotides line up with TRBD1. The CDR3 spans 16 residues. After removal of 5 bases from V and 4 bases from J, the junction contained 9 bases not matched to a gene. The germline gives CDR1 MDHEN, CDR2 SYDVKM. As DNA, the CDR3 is TGTGCCAGCAGTGCCTTCCAGGGGGCGAATAATGAAAAACTGTTTTTT. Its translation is CASSAFQGANNEKLFF.

Here the CDR3 reads CASSPQGRQASHSNQPQHF. The CDR3, as DNA: TGCGCCAGCAGCCCCCAGGGTAGGCAGGCCAGTCATAGCAATCAGCCCCAGCATTTT. This chain uses TRBV4-3 with TRBJ1-5; D is perhaps TRBD1 (5 bases). V was pared by 4 bases and J by 0 bases, with 22 bases between. The CDR3 sequence is 19 residues long. The germline gives CDR1 LGHNA, CDR2 YSLEER.

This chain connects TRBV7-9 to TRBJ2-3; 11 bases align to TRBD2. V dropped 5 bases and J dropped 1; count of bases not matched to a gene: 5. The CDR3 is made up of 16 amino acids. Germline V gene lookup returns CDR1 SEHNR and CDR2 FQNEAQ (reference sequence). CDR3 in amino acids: CASSAAGLAGTDTQYF. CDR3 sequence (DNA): TGTGCCAGCAGCGCCGCGGGACTAGCGGGCACAGATACGCAGTATTTT.

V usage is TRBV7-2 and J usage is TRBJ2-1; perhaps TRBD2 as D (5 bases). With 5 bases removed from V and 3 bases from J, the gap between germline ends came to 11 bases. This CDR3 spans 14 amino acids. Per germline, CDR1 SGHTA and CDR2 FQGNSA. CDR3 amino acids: CASSHRDSYNEQFF. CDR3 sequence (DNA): TGTGCCAGCAGCCACCGGGATAGCTACAATGAGCAGTTCTTC.

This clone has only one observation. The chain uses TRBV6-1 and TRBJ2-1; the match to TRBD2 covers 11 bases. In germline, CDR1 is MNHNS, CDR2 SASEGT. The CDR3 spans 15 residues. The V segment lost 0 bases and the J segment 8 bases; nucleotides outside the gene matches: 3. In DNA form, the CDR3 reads TGTGCCAGCAGTGAAGCTAGCGGGGGGGCCGATGAGCAGTTCTTC. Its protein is CASSEASGGADEQFF.

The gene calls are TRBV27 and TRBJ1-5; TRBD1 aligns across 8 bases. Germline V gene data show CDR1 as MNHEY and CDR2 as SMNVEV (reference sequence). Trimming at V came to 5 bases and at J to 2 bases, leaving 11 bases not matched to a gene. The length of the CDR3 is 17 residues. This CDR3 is CASSPTDRGFGNQPQHF. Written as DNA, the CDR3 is TGTGCCAGCAGTCCAACCGACAGGGGCTTTGGCAATCAGCCCCAGCATTTT.